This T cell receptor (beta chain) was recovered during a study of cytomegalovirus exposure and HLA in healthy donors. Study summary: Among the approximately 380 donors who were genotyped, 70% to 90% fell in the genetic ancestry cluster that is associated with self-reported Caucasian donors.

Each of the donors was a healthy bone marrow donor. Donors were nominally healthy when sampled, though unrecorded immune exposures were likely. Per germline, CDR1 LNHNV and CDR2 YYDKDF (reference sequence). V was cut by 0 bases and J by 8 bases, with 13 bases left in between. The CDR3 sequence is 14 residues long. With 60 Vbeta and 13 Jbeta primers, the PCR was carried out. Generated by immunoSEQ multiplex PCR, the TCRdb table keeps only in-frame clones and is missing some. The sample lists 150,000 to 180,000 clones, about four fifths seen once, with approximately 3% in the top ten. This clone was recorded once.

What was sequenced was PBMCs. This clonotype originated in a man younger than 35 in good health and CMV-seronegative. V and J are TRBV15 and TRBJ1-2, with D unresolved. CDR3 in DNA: TGTGCCACCAGCAGAGATCGGCAGGTCGGCGGCTACACCTTC. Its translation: CATSRDRQVGGYTF.